The 18 T cell receptor beta chains in this list originate from one sample, sequenced in a study of beta chain features in type 1 diabetes. Study-level findings and limits: Researchers report that Type 1 diabetes patients had moderately but significantly shorter TCRB CDR3s across all four CD4+ subsets.

The sequenced template was cDNA made from the entire isolated RNA. Sequencing used immunoSEQ multiplex PCR; TCRdb keeps in-frame clones, though not all of them. The sample comprises approximately 60,000 clones, around 53% of which are singletons, and 2.6% rests with the top ten. What these receptors recognize is not known. The sample was Tregs from blood. Receptor source: a woman in her forties with type 1 diabetes.

This chain connects TRBV5-6 to TRBJ2-5, with D possibly matching TRBD2 (6 bases). Germline loops: CDR1 SGHDT, CDR2 YYEEEE. The V end lost 1 base, the J end lost 4 bases, and 17 bases lay between the germline ends. The CDR3 runs to 16 residues. In DNA, the CDR3 is TGTGCCAGCAGCTTGAGTGGCGGGAAGGGAGGAGAGACCCAGTACTTC. Its translation: CASSLSGGKGGETQYF. The variable domain in full, completed from reference TRBV5-6 and TRBJ2-5, reads DAGVTQSPTHLIKTRGQQVTLRCSPKSGHDTVSWYQQALGQGPQFIFQYYEEEERQRGNFPDRFSGHQFPNYSSELNVNALLLGDSALYLCASSLSGGKGGETQYFGPGTRLLVL.

The V call is TRBV7-8, the J call TRBJ1-2; 9 bases map to TRBD1. Trimming cost V 5 bases and J 6 bases; bases outside gene matches: 10. CDR1 is SGHVS and CDR2 is FQNEAQ in the germline V gene. This CDR3 has 15 residues. CDR3 amino acids: CASSPPGQGINGYTF. CDR3 sequence (DNA): TGTGCCAGCAGCCCGCCGGGACAGGGTATAAATGGCTACACCTTC. The full variable domain, with the rest looked up from reference TRBV7-8 and TRBJ1-2, is GAGVSQSPRYKVAKRGQDVALRCDPISGHVSLFWYQQALGQGPEFLTYFQNEAQLDKSGLPSDRFFAERPEGSVSTLKIQRTQQEDSAVYLCASSPPGQGINGYTFGSGTRLTVV.

In its sample, this clone was seen once. The V call is TRBV6-1, the J call TRBJ1-3, with no clear D. This CDR3 is built from 15 residues. Looked up from germline, CDR1 is MNHNS and CDR2 is SASEGT. V shed 5 bases and J shed 0 bases, with 11 bases lying between them. The chain's CDR3 is CASSSNSYSGNTIYF. In DNA form, the CDR3 reads TGTGCCAGCAGTTCCAACAGCTACTCTGGAAACACCATATATTTT.

The chain couples TRBV9 to TRBJ2-7, with D uncertain. V lost 4 bases to trimming and J lost 0 bases, with 14 bases between them. Per the germline V gene, CDR1 is SGDLS and CDR2 is YYNGEE. The CDR3 sequence is 15 residues long. As DNA, the CDR3 is TGTGCCAGCAGCTCTCAACCAGGCGACTCCTACGAGCAGTACTTC. This encodes CASSSQPGDSYEQYF.

In this sample, this clone turned up a few times. J is TRBJ2-5 and V is TRBV4-1; D is perhaps TRBD2 (5 bases). This CDR3 comprises 15 residues. V was clipped by 0 bases and J by 1 base, with 9 bases between them. Germline V gene sequence: CDR1 MGHRA, CDR2 YSYEKL. Here the CDR3 DNA reads TGCGCCAGCAGCCAAGAAGGACTCGTCCAAGAGACCCAGTACTTC. Protein sequence: CASSQEGLVQETQYF.

This chain uses TRBV10-3 with TRBJ2-1, with D unresolved. Germline values: CDR1 ENHRY, CDR2 SYGVKD. V was clipped by 7 bases and J by 1 base, with 11 bases between them. The CDR3 loop spans 14 amino acids. The CDR3 coding sequence is TGTGCCATCACGTCGAGCGTGTCCTACAATGAGCAGTTCTTC. This gives the protein CAITSSVSYNEQFF.

The J gene is TRBJ1-5, the V gene TRBV19; 7 positions agree with TRBD1. J lost 4 bases, V lost 7 bases, and 19 bases had no gene match. The V gene's germline CDR1 is LNHDA and CDR2 SQIVND (reference sequence). This CDR3 region has 18 residues. The CDR3: CASTHRAVGGARNQPQHF. As DNA, the CDR3 is TGTGCCAGTACCCACAGGGCTGTAGGGGGCGCGAGAAATCAGCCCCAGCATTTT.

This clone was seen more than once but under ten times. V is TRBV7-2 and J is TRBJ2-3; D uncertain. Germline lookup yields CDR1 SGHTA and CDR2 FQGNSA. The CDR3 runs to 12 residues. Trimming removed 3 bases at V and 5 bases at J, with 6 bases between. CDR3 amino acids: CASSFQEDTQYF. CDR3 DNA sequence: TGTGCCAGCAGCTTTCAGGAAGATACGCAGTATTTT.

In this sample, this clone turned up a few times. The CDR3 DNA sequence: TGTGCCAGCAGCGCGGGCCACAACACTGAAGCTTTCTTT. Translation: CASSAGHNTEAFF. The J gene is TRBJ1-1, the V gene TRBV7-5. TRBV7-5 is reported as a pseudogene. The CDR3 sequence is 13 residues long.

The V gene is TRBV5-1, the J gene TRBJ2-7, with D possibly being TRBD2 (6 bases). The germline V gene has CDR1 SGHRS and CDR2 YFSETQ. The length of the CDR3 is 13 residues. The V end lost 4 bases, the J end lost 3 bases, and 11 bases lay between the germline ends. The CDR3 nucleotides are TGCGCCAGCAGCGGGGGGACTGGCTACGAGCAGTACTTC. This translates into CASSGGTGYEQYF.

This chain links TRBV4-3 with TRBJ1-2; 8 nucleotides align to TRBD1. The CDR3 sequence is 16 residues long. Germline V gene data show CDR1 as LGHNA and CDR2 as YSLEER. V lost 4 bases, J lost 0 bases, and 7 bases stayed unmatched. The CDR3 loop is CASSLELTGANYGYTF. The CDR3 DNA is TGCGCCAGCAGCCTCGAGTTGACAGGGGCTAACTATGGCTACACCTTC.

The chain links TRBV25-1 to TRBJ1-1, with a possible D match to TRBD1 (6 bases). The germline V gene has CDR1 MGHDK and CDR2 SYGVNS. The CDR3 has 16 residues. Trimming cost V 2 bases and J 0 bases, with 13 bases left between them. CDR3 DNA sequence: TGTGCCAGCAGTGAAGGGGCAGGGGCCCTGAACACTGAAGCTTTCTTT. It yields the protein CASSEGAGALNTEAFF.

V is TRBV30 and J is TRBJ2-7; 7 bases line up with TRBD1. Per the germline V gene, CDR1 is GTSNPN and CDR2 is SVGIG (reference sequence). This CDR3 spans 13 amino acids. V was clipped by 2 bases and J by 2 bases; unmatched bases: 3. CDR3 sequence: CAWSPQGPYEQYF. In DNA form, the CDR3 reads TGTGCCTGGAGTCCACAGGGGCCCTACGAGCAGTACTTC.

The rearrangement uses TRBV25-1 and TRBJ2-7; D possibly corresponds to TRBD1 (6 bases). The CDR3 contains 12 residues. V gave up 10 bases and J gave up 4 bases, with 14 bases separating them. Per germline, CDR1 MGHDK and CDR2 SYGVNS. CDR3 DNA sequence: TGTGCCACAGAGAACAGGGCTTACGAGCAGTACTTC. Encoded protein: CATENRAYEQYF.

The gene calls are TRBV18 and TRBJ1-5, with D hard to call. Germline V gene lookup returns CDR1 KGHSH and CDR2 LQKENI. V lost 3 bases and J lost 4, with 10 bases in between. This CDR3 region has 14 residues. For the CDR3, the DNA is TGTGCCAGCTCACCCCTTGGAGATAATCAGCCCCAGCATTTT. Its protein product is CASSPLGDNQPQHF. Supplemented by reference TRBV18 and TRBJ1-5, the full variable domain reads NAGVMQNPRHLVRRRGQEARLRCSPMKGHSHVYWYRQLPEEGLKFMVYLQKENIIDESGMPKERFSAEFPKEGPSILRIQQVVRGDSAAYFCASSPLGDNQPQHFGDGTRLSIL.

This chain joins TRBV10-3 and TRBJ2-5, with TRBD2 as a possible D gene (6 bases). The tail of the sequence fits TRBJ2-7 better, so the J call may be wrong. The CDR3 is 12 residues long. Germline-derived CDR1 and CDR2 are ENHRY and SYGVKD. The CDR3 here is CAIRGGPSEQYF. The CDR3 DNA reads TGTGCCATCAGGGGAGGCCCCAGCGAGCAGTACTTC.

This sequence joins TRBV29-1 and TRBJ2-5; tentatively, D is TRBD1 (7 bases). V lost 4 bases and J lost 5, with 17 bases in between. Germline lookup yields CDR1 SQVTM and CDR2 ANQGSEA. There are 14 residues in the CDR3. CDR3 amino acids: CSVGQGGTGETQYF. The CDR3 DNA reads as TGCAGCGTTGGTCAGGGGGGCACAGGGGAGACCCAGTACTTC. Complete variable domain (other parts from reference TRBV29-1 and TRBJ2-5): SAVISQKPSRDICQRGTSLTIQCQVDSQVTMMFWYRQQPGQSLTLIATANQGSEATYESGFVIDKFPISRPNLTFSTLTVSNMSPEDSSIYLCSVGQGGTGETQYFGPGTRLLVL.

The gene calls are TRBV4-1 and TRBJ1-6, with D possibly TRBD1 on 6 matching bases. CDR1 and CDR2 (germline): MGHRA, YSYEKL. Trimming cost V 4 bases and J 2 bases, with 9 bases left between them. The CDR3 sequence is 15 residues long. The CDR3 loop reads CASSLGGPYNSPLHF. In nucleotides, the CDR3 is TGCGCCAGCAGCCTGGGGGGGCCCTATAATTCACCCCTCCACTTT.